The 22 T cell receptor beta chains below were found in one sample sequenced in a study of Ad26.COV2.S vaccination and SARS-CoV-2 variants (dated by TCRdb to the early 2020s). The treatment or condition label, as the study defines it: roughly 19 received Ad26.COV2.S at low or high dose, single or two shots; a few received placebo; per-sample allocation not given. Repertoires of vaccine and placebo recipients were sequenced from samples collected on day 63 after the first injection. Receptor amplification or capture employed the immunoSEQ multiplex PCR assay. TCRdb's version of the immuneACCESS table is confined to in-frame rearrangements and falls short of the full clone set. An unresolved V gene accounts for under half of the shortfall where checked; the remainder is of unknown origin. For this sample there are under 550,000 clones; around 90% appear just once. The ten biggest clones cover more than 10% of the sample.

Sequencing used peripheral blood, obtained in a trial of Ad26.COV2.S vaccine versus placebo. The origin of the receptors is a person aged 18-65 years who received the Ad26.COV2.S COVID-19 vaccine or a placebo.

As to this clone: Other DNA sequences in this specimen translate into the identical CDR3. The chain has TRBV7-9 and TRBJ2-5; D may correspond to TRBD1 or TRBD2 (5 bases each). The CDR3 contains 13 residues. Trimming cost V 1 base and J 2 bases, with 5 bases left between them. The germline gives CDR1 SEHNR, CDR2 FQNEAQ (reference sequence). The CDR3 region is CASSLGGQETQYF. The CDR3 region has the DNA TGTGCCAGCAGCTTAGGGGGGCAAGAGACCCAGTACTTC.

This clone was seen more than once but under ten times. The rearrangement joins TRBV4-2 to TRBJ1-5, with D unresolved. This CDR3 has 16 residues. V lost 1 base to trimming and J lost 0 bases, with 10 bases between them. The germline CDR1 and CDR2 sequences are LGHNA and YNFKEQ. DNA for the CDR3: TGTGCCAGCAGCCAAGTTGGCGGAGATAGCAATCAGCCCCAGCATTTT. It yields the protein CASSQVGGDSNQPQHF.

The J gene is TRBJ2-3, the V gene TRBV5-6; 8 bases align to TRBD2. The CDR3 length is 17 residues. Germline values: CDR1 SGHDT, CDR2 YYEEEE. With V trimmed by 3 bases and J by 6 bases, 15 bases remained unmatched. The CDR3 sequence is CASSWGMERESWDTQYF. The CDR3 nucleotides read TGTGCCAGCAGCTGGGGGATGGAGCGGGAGAGTTGGGATACGCAGTATTTT. The full variable domain, its missing parts supplied by reference TRBV5-6 and TRBJ2-3, is DAGVTQSPTHLIKTRGQQVTLRCSPKSGHDTVSWYQQALGQGPQFIFQYYEEEERQRGNFPDRFSGHQFPNYSSELNVNALLLGDSALYLCASSWGMERESWDTQYFGPGTRLTVL.

V is TRBV14 and J is TRBJ2-7; perhaps TRBD2 as D (5 bases). The germline CDR1 and CDR2 sequences are SGHDN and FVKESK. This CDR3 is 14 amino acids long. With 1 base removed from V and 4 bases from J, the gap between germline ends came to 11 bases. CDR3 region: CASSQGGERYEQYF. CDR3 nucleotides: TGTGCCAGCAGCCAAGGTGGGGAGCGATACGAGCAGTACTTC.

CDR3 residues: CASSLGQPIEKLFF. As DNA, the CDR3 is TGTGCCAGCAGCCTGGGACAGCCAATTGAAAAACTGTTTTTT. The gene calls are TRBV7-2 and TRBJ1-4, with 7 bases matching TRBD1. CDR3 length equals 14 residues. Germline V CDR1 and CDR2: SGHTA, FQGNSA. The trim removed 5 bases at V and 7 bases at J, leaving 7 bases unmatched.

The chain has TRBV9 and TRBJ2-6, with D unresolved. Germline V lookup: CDR1 SGDLS, CDR2 YYNGEE. V lost 3 bases to trimming and J lost 2 bases, with 3 bases between them. This CDR3 region has 13 residues. The CDR3 protein is CASSAPGANVLTF. The CDR3 DNA is TGTGCCAGCAGCGCACCTGGGGCCAACGTCCTGACTTTC.

V gene TRBV6-1 combines with J gene TRBJ2-1; D is ambiguous. The length of the CDR3 is 14 residues. Deletions cut 3 bases from V and 7 bases from J, with 13 bases between. Germline CDR1 and CDR2: MNHNS and SASEGT. The CDR3 loop is CASSEHRSVNEQFF. CDR3 bases: TGTGCCAGCAGTGAGCACCGTTCGGTGAATGAGCAGTTCTTC.

V gene TRBV5-8 combines with J gene TRBJ1-1; D gene unclear. The germline CDR1 and CDR2 sequences are SGHTS and YDEGEE. V dropped 0 bases and J dropped 0 bases, with 9 bases sitting between them. This CDR3 region has 15 residues. Here the CDR3 DNA reads TGTGCCAGCAGCTTGGGACCAGCCATGAACACTGAAGCTTTCTTT. This gives the protein CASSLGPAMNTEAFF.

This chain uses TRBV24-1 with TRBJ2-5; D might be TRBD2 (5 bases). The V end was cut by 3 bases, the J end by 2 bases, with 12 bases between. Germline CDR1 is KGHDR and CDR2 is SFDVKD. This CDR3 comprises 15 residues. DNA for the CDR3: TGTGCCACCAGTGATATGAGCGGTGTTCAAGAGACCCAGTACTTC. It translates to CATSDMSGVQETQYF.

The chain carries TRBV10-3 and TRBJ2-1; 7 nucleotides align to TRBD2. The germline CDR1 and CDR2 sequences are ENHRY and SYGVKD. With 3 bases clipped from V and 4 bases from J, the junction kept 9 bases outside the gene matches. The length of the CDR3 is 16 residues. The CDR3 protein is CAISDPGVAGYNEQFF. DNA for the CDR3: TGTGCCATCAGTGACCCGGGGGTAGCGGGTTACAATGAGCAGTTCTTC.

This sequence joins TRBV7-8 and TRBJ2-7; D might be TRBD1 or TRBD2, each matching 9 bases. Trimming took 4 bases from V and 2 from J, leaving 24 bases between them. The CDR3 extends over 18 amino acids. Germline loops: CDR1 SGHVS, CDR2 FQNEAQ. CDR3 sequence: CASSSVTGGPSGTYEQYF. For the CDR3, the DNA is TGTGCCAGCAGCTCTGTGACAGGGGGTCCTAGCGGGACCTACGAGCAGTACTTC.

The V call is TRBV7-9, the J call TRBJ1-1, with D maybe TRBD1 (6 bases). There are 15 residues in the CDR3. CDR1 SEHNR and CDR2 FQNEAQ come from the germline V gene (reference sequence). V dropped 4 bases and J dropped 1 base, with 13 bases sitting between them. The DNA for the CDR3 is TGTGCCAGCAGCTCGTGGGGGACAACGAACACTGAAGCTTTCTTT. It codes for CASSSWGTTNTEAFF.

The J gene is TRBJ1-1, the V gene TRBV10-3; 9 bases are shared with TRBD1. The CDR3 covers 15 residues. V was pared by 4 bases and J by 4 bases, with 7 bases of the junction left unmatched. CDR1 is ENHRY, CDR2 SYGVKD, per germline. CDR3 sequence reads: CAISARDRASTEAFF. The CDR3 bases are TGTGCCATCAGTGCCCGGGACAGGGCGAGCACTGAAGCTTTCTTT.

V and J are TRBV9 and TRBJ2-7; weak D call: TRBD1 (5 bases). Trimming cost V 0 bases and J 1 base, with 8 bases left between them. Germline V CDR1 and CDR2: SGDLS, YYNGEE. The CDR3 runs to 14 residues. CDR3 sequence: CASSVEGASYEQYF. CDR3 coding DNA: TGTGCCAGCAGCGTAGAAGGGGCGTCCTACGAGCAGTACTTC.

DNA of the CDR3: TGTGCCAGCAGTTTAATTGGTTCCTACAATGAGCAGTTCTTC. It translates to CASSLIGSYNEQFF. The chain employs TRBV28 and TRBJ2-1; no clear D gene. V was trimmed by 2 bases and J by 1 base, leaving 6 bases between them. CDR1 and CDR2 from the germline V gene are MDHEN and SYDVKM. The CDR3 is made up of 14 amino acids.

With regard to this clone: Within the sample, other DNA sequences also encode this same CDR3. The V and J genes are TRBV19 and TRBJ2-1, with 7 bases identical to TRBD2. Germline CDR1 LNHDA, CDR2 SQIVND (reference sequence). This CDR3 has 13 amino acids. Trimming cost V 8 bases and J 0 bases; bases outside gene matches: 1. The CDR3 DNA follows: TGTGCCAGTCGCGGGAGCTCCTACAATGAGCAGTTCTTC. Translated: CASRGSSYNEQFF.

The genes are TRBV7-2 and TRBJ2-5, with 8 bases aligning to TRBD2. CDR1 SGHTA and CDR2 FQGNSA come from the germline V gene. The CDR3 length is 15 residues. V lost 6 bases, J lost 1 base, and 7 bases stayed unmatched. The CDR3 here is CASRESSGFQETQYF. CDR3 nucleotides: TGTGCCAGCAGAGAGTCTAGCGGGTTCCAAGAGACCCAGTACTTC.

The V gene is TRBV5-5, the J gene TRBJ2-1; 9 nucleotides match TRBD2. This CDR3 comprises 18 residues. Germline V lookup: CDR1 SGHKS, CDR2 YYEKEE (reference sequence). Unmatched junction bases numbered 15, after V lost 4 bases and J lost 4 bases. CDR3 DNA sequence: TGTGCCAGCAGCCCTCTACCTTTTAGCGGGAGAGGGTACAATGAGCAGTTCTTC. It translates to CASSPLPFSGRGYNEQFF.

The genes are TRBV10-3 and TRBJ2-1; 10 nucleotides match TRBD2. Germline values: CDR1 ENHRY, CDR2 SYGVKD. CDR3 length equals 14 residues. Trimming at V came to 10 bases and at J to 7 bases, leaving 10 bases not matched to a gene. The CDR3 DNA is TGTGCCACCCTGGGACTAGCGAACCAAAATGAGCAGTTCTTC. Its translation is CATLGLANQNEQFF.

About this clone itself: The identical CDR3 is also encoded by other nucleotide sequences in the sample. The chain carries TRBV5-1 and TRBJ2-7; TRBD2 matches at 9 bases. The germline V gene has CDR1 SGHRS and CDR2 YFSETQ. The CDR3 loop spans 15 amino acids. The junction had 4 bases not matched to a gene; V was cut back by 2 bases and J by 1 base. The CDR3, as DNA: TGCGCCAGCAGCTTTAGCGGGGGTTCTTCCTACGAGCAGTACTTC. Its protein is CASSFSGGSSYEQYF. Supplemented by reference TRBV5-1 and TRBJ2-7, the full variable domain reads KAGVTQTPRYLIKTRGQQVTLSCSPISGHRSVSWYQQTPGQGLQFLFEYFSETQRNKGNFPGRFSGRQFSNSRSEMNVSTLELGDSALYLCASSFSGGSSYEQYFGPGTRLTVT.

This chain connects TRBV18 to TRBJ2-4; the match to TRBD1 covers 8 bases. V was clipped by 0 bases and J by 7 bases; unmatched bases: 2. This CDR3 spans 14 amino acids. The germline V gene has CDR1 KGHSH and CDR2 LQKENI. CDR3: CASSPPSGGNIQYF. The CDR3 DNA sequence: TGTGCCAGCTCACCACCGTCAGGGGGCAACATTCAGTACTTC.

The chain recombines TRBV27 with TRBJ2-3; 9 bases match TRBD2. This CDR3 is 16 amino acids long. J lost 0 bases, V lost 1 base, and 2 bases had no gene match. Germline V gives CDR1 MNHEY, CDR2 SMNVEV (reference sequence). Here the CDR3 DNA reads TGTGCCAGCAGTTTATTAGCGGGAGAGAGCACAGATACGCAGTATTTT. Translation: CASSLLAGESTDTQYF.